The rows below give T cell receptor beta chains drawn from one sample of a study of cytomegalovirus exposure and HLA in healthy donors. Profiling relied on immunoSEQ multiplex PCR, and the TCRdb table lists in-frame clones only, not all of them. Here the sample spans 99,000 or so clones, nearly 80% being singletons. What was sequenced was PBMCs. These receptors were collected from a man younger than 45 in good health and CMV-seronegative. The CDR3 runs from the conserved cysteine through the conserved F or W. The D gene is left open where the match is weak. Some rows have no size entry. The others give once, few or many, or a class for an expanded clone.

D: TRBD2; J: TRBJ2-1; size: .; V: TRBV28; DNA: TGTGCCAGCAGTTTAATCACTAGCGGCAATGAGCAGTTCTTC; CDR3: CASSLITSGNEQFF
D: TRBD2; J: TRBJ2-3; size: .; V: TRBV7-6; DNA: TGTGCCAGCAGCTTAGGGGCTAGCGGCCGGCCCACAGATACGCAGTATTTT; CDR3: CASSLGASGRPTDTQYF
D: TRBD1; J: TRBJ2-2; size: .; V: TRBV6-5; DNA: TGTGCCAGCAGTCGACAGGGTTGGGCCGGGGAGCTGTTTTTT; CDR3: CASSRQGWAGELFF
D: .; J: TRBJ2-7; size: once; V: TRBV11-3; DNA: TGTGCCAGCAGCTTAGAGGGCCTGGGCGAGCAGTACTTC; CDR3: CASSLEGLGEQYF
D: TRBD1; J: TRBJ1-5; size: few; V: TRBV4-1; DNA: TGCGCCAGCAGCCAAGAACAGGGGGCCTATCAGCCCCAGCATTTT; CDR3: CASSQEQGAYQPQHF
D: .; J: TRBJ1-2; size: .; V: TRBV14; DNA: TGTGCCAGCAGCCCTGGACAGTATGGCTACACCTTC; CDR3: CASSPGQYGYTF
D: .; J: TRBJ2-1; size: .; V: TRBV4-1; DNA: TGCGCCAGCAGCCAGTCGGAGGTCGGTTACAATGAGCAGTTCTTC; CDR3: CASSQSEVGYNEQFF
D: .; J: TRBJ1-3; size: .; V: TRBV6-5; DNA: TGTGCCAGCGGCCTACAGCACTCTGGAAACACCATATATTTT; CDR3: CASGLQHSGNTIYF
D: TRBD1; J: TRBJ1-1; size: .; V: TRBV5-1; DNA: TGCGCCAGCAGCCCCAAACCGACAGGGTCTGAAGCTTTCTTT; CDR3: CASSPKPTGSEAFF
D: .; J: TRBJ2-1; size: .; V: TRBV4-3; DNA: TGCGCCAGCAGCCATATTCGCGGGAAGGGTGACAATGAGCAGTTCTTC; CDR3: CASSHIRGKGDNEQFF
D: TRBD1; J: TRBJ1-3; size: once; V: TRBV6-6; DNA: TGTGCCAGCAGGACAGGGGGCGGAAACACCATATATTTT; CDR3: CASRTGGGNTIYF
D: TRBD1; J: TRBJ1-4; size: .; V: TRBV4-3; DNA: TGCGCCAGCAGCCAAGGGACAGGGGGTAATGAAAAACTGTTTTTT; CDR3: CASSQGTGGNEKLFF
D: .; J: TRBJ1-1; size: .; V: TRBV7-9; DNA: TGTGCCAGCAGCTTACAGGAAAACACTGAAGCTTTCTTT; CDR3: CASSLQENTEAFF
D: .; J: TRBJ2-6; size: .; V: TRBV4-3; DNA: TGCGCCAGCAGCCAAGATCTTTCGCAGGGTTCTACTGGGGCCAACGTCCTGACTTTC; CDR3: CASSQDLSQGSTGANVLTF
D: TRBD2; J: TRBJ2-3; size: .; V: TRBV28; DNA: TGTGCCAGCAGCCTCGGACTAGCGGGAGGGTACACAGATACGCAGTATTTT; CDR3: CASSLGLAGGYTDTQYF